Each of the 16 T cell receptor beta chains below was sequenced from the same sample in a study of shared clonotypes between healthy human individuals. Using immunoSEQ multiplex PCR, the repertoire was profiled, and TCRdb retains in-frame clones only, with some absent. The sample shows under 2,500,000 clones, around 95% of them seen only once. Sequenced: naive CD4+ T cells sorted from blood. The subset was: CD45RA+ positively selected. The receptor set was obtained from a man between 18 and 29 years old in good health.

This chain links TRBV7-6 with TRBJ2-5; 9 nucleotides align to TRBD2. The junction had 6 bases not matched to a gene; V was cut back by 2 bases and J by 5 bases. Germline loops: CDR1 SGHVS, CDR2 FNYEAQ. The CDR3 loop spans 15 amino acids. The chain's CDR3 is CASSLLAGLGETQYF. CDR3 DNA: TGTGCCAGCAGCTTACTAGCGGGGTTGGGGGAGACCCAGTACTTC. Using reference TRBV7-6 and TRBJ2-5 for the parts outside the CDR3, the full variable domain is GAGVSQSPRYKVTKRGQDVALRCDPISGHVSLYWYRQALGQGPEFLTYFNYEAQQDKSGLPNDRFSAERPEGSISTLTIQRTEQRDSAMYRCASSLLAGLGETQYFGPGTRLLVL.

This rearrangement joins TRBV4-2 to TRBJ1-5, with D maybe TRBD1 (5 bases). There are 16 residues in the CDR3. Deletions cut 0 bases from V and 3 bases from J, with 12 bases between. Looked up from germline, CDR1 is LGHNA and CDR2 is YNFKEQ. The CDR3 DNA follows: TGTGCCAGCAGCCAAGAAGCAGGGAACTACAATCAGCCCCAGCATTTT. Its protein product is CASSQEAGNYNQPQHF.

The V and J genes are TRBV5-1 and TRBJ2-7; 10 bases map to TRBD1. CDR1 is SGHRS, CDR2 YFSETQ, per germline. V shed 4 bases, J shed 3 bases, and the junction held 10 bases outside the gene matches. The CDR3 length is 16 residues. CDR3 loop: CASSPTSGTGDYEQYF. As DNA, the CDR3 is TGCGCCAGCAGCCCCACATCCGGGACAGGGGACTACGAGCAGTACTTC.

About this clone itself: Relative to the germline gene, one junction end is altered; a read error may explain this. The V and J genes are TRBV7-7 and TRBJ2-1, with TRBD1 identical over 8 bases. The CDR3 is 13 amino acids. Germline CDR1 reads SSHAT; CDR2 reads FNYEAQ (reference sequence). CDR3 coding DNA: TGTGCTAGCAGCCGGACAGGGATCGATGAGCAGTTCTTC. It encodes CASSRTGIDEQFF.

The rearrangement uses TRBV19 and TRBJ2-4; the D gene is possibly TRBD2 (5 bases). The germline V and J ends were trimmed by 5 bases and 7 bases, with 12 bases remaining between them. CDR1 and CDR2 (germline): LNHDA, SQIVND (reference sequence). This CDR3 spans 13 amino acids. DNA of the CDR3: TGTGCCAGTAGTCCCGGGAACCCGAACATTCAGTACTTC. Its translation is CASSPGNPNIQYF. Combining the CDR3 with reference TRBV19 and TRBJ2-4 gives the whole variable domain DGGITQSPKYLFRKEGQNVTLSCEQNLNHDAMYWYRQDPGQGLRLIYYSQIVNDFQKGDIAEGYSVSREKKESFPLTVTSAQKNPTAFYLCASSPGNPNIQYFGAGTRLSVL.

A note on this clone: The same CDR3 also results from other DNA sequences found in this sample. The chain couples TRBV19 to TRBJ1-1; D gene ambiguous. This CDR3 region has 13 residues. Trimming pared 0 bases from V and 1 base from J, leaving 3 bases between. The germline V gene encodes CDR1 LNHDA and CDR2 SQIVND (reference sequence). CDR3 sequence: CASSIDPNTEAFF. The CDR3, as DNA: TGTGCCAGTAGTATAGATCCGAACACTGAAGCTTTCTTT.

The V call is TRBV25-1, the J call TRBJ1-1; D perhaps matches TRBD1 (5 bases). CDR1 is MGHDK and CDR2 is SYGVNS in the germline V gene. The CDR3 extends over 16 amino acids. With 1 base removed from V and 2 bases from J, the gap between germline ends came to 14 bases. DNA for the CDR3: TGTGCCAGCAGTGAATCTCCCAGGGCGGGAAACACTGAAGCTTTCTTT. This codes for CASSESPRAGNTEAFF.

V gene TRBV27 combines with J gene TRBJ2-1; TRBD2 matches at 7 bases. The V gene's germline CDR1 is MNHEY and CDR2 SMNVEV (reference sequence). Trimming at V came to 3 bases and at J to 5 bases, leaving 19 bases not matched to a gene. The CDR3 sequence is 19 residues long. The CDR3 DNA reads TGTGCCAGCAGTTTCCGAGCCCTCGGGCTAGCGGAATCTAACAATGAGCAGTTCTTC. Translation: CASSFRALGLAESNNEQFF.

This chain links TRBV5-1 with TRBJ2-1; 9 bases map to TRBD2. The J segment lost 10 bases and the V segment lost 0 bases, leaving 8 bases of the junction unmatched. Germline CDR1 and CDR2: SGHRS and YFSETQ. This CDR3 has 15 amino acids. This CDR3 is CASSLGLADSGEQFF. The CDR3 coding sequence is TGCGCCAGCAGCTTGGGACTAGCGGACTCCGGCGAGCAGTTCTTC.

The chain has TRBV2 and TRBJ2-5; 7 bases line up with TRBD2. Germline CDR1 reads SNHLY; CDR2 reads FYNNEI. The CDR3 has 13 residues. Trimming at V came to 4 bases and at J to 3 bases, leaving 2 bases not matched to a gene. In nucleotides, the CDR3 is TGTGCCAGCAGTGTTGGGGGGGAAGAGACCCAGTACTTC. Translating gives CASSVGGEETQYF. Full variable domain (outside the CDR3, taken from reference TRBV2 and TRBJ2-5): EPEVTQTPSHQVTQMGQEVILRCVPISNHLYFYWYRQILGQKVEFLVSFYNNEISEKSEIFDDQFSVERPDGSNFTLKIRSTKLEDSAMYFCASSVGGEETQYFGPGTRLLVL.

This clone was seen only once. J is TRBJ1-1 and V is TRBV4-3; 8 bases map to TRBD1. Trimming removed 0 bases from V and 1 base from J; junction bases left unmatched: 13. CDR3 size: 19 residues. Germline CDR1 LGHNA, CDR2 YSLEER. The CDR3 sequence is CASSQDVVGTGAQNTEAFF. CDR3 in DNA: TGCGCCAGCAGCCAAGATGTAGTCGGGACAGGTGCCCAGAACACTGAAGCTTTCTTT.

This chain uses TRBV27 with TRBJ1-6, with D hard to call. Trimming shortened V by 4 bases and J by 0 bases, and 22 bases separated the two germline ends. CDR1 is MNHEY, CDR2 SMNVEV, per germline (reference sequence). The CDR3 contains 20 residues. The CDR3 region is CASSSSQGIGRSSYNSPLHF. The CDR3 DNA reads TGTGCCAGCAGTTCGTCTCAAGGGATTGGACGGAGCTCCTATAATTCACCCCTCCACTTT.

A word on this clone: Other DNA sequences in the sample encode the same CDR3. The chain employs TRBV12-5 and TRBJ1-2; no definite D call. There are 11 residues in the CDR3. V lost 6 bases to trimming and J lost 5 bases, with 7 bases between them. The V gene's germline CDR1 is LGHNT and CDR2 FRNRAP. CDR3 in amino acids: CASGSGYGYTF. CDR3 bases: TGTGCTAGTGGCTCGGGTTATGGCTACACCTTC.

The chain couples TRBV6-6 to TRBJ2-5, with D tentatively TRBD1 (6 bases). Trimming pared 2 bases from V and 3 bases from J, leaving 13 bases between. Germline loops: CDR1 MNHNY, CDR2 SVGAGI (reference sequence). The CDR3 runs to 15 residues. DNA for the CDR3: TGTGCCAGCAGTTACGTTTTCCGGACAGAAGAGACCCAGTACTTC. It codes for CASSYVFRTEETQYF.

The CDR3 DNA reads TGTGCCAGCACCCAACTCGGGGACAGGGTGGAAGCTTTCTTT. It specifies CASTQLGDRVEAFF. This rearrangement joins TRBV6-6 to TRBJ1-1; the match to TRBD1 covers 9 bases. Looked up from germline, CDR1 is MNHNY and CDR2 is SVGAGI (reference sequence). V shed 7 bases and J 8 bases; nucleotides not matched to a gene: 11. The CDR3 spans 14 residues.

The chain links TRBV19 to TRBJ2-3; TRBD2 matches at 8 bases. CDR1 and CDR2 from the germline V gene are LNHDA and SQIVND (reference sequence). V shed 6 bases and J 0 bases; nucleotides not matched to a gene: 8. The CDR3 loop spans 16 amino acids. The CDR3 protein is CASSPISGASTDTQYF. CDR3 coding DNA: TGTGCCAGTAGCCCCATTAGCGGGGCTAGCACAGATACGCAGTATTTT.